A selection of T cell receptor beta chains follows, all from one sample in a study of blood T cell repertoires in COVID-19. The protocol was immunoSEQ multiplex PCR, while the TCRdb copy is restricted to in-frame clones and leaves out a portion. The sample has approximately 180,000 clones; about 88% are singletons. The specimen was peripheral blood. The receptor source for this set is a human donor in a cohort sampled during active COVID-19. Both conserved end residues are part of each CDR3. D genes are given only for firm matches. Expanded clones are given a class, and other clones once, few, many or no size at all.

-	TRBD2	TRBJ2-7	TRBV7-2	CASSLYSGGVMEQYF	TGTGCCAGCAGCTTATATAGCGGGGGGGTGATGGAGCAGTACTTC
-	TRBD1	TRBJ2-1	TRBV15	CATSRHQGASYNEQFF	TGTGCCACCAGCAGACACCAGGGGGCGTCCTACAATGAGCAGTTCTTC
-	-	TRBJ1-1	TRBV3-1/TRBV3-2	CASSPTTEAFF	TGTGCCAGCAGTCCTACGACTGAAGCTTTCTTT
-	-	TRBJ2-1	TRBV7-2	CASSLAGPLSQQFF	TGTGCCAGCAGCTTAGCGGGGCCTCTTTCCCAGCAGTTCTTC
-	-	TRBJ2-2	TRBV4-2	CASSQVAVTTGELFF	TGTGCCAGCAGCCAAGTCGCCGTTACTACCGGGGAGCTGTTTTTT
once	TRBD1	TRBJ1-6	TRBV2	CASKLPGQGNSPLHF	TGTGCCAGCAAACTACCGGGACAGGGGAATTCACCCCTCCACTTT
-	TRBD1	TRBJ1-3	TRBV7-2	CASSFGTGGNTIYF	TGTGCCAGCAGCTTCGGGACAGGGGGAAACACCATATATTTT
-	-	TRBJ2-3	TRBV6-6	CASTQGRGSTDTQYF	TGTGCCAGCACCCAGGGGCGGGGGAGCACAGATACGCAGTATTTT
-	TRBD2	TRBJ2-2	TRBV30	CAWSPGGDLFF	TGTGCCTGGAGCCCCGGGGGGGATCTGTTTTTT
-	-	TRBJ2-7	TRBV12-3/TRBV12-4	CASSPIHEQYF	TGTGCCAGCAGTCCCATCCACGAGCAGTACTTC